These 27 T cell receptor beta chains came from one sample sequenced in a study of patients and donors after allogeneic stem cell transplantation. MiXCR was run by TCRdb on the RT-PCR reads, yielding one entry per CDR3 protein. The sample lists under 200,000 distinct CDR3 sequences, 30% occurring once. What was sequenced was blood, either unsorted or a sorted T cell fraction (not recorded which). All receptors come from a human donor who was either an allogeneic HSCT recipient or a stem cell or donor lymphocyte infusion donor (not recorded which). It is not recorded whose cells these are; they may come from a transplant donor.

Ten or more counts support this clonotype. The rearrangement links TRBV2 to TRBJ2-1, with D possibly being TRBD2 (6 bases). V shed 7 bases and J shed 0 bases, with 19 bases lying between them. The CDR3 is made up of 17 amino acids. Looked up from germline, CDR1 is SNHLY and CDR2 is FYNNEI. CDR3: CASTLENGGTSYNEQFF. The DNA of the CDR3 is TGTGCCAGCACGCTGGAGAATGGCGGGACCTCCTACAATGAGCAGTTCTTC.

This clonotype was detected only a few times. The chain recombines TRBV6-2 or TRBV6-3 with TRBJ1-2, with D uncertain. This CDR3 spans 14 amino acids. Per the germline V gene, CDR1 is MNHEY and CDR2 is SVGEGT. The V end lost 4 bases, the J end lost 0 bases, and 9 bases lay between the germline ends. The DNA of the CDR3 is TGTGCCAGCAGTTGGGCGGGAGCTAACTATGGCTACACCTTC. Translating gives CASSWAGANYGYTF.

This clonotype was counted many times. The V gene is TRBV12-3 or TRBV12-4, the J gene TRBJ1-2, with D hard to call. The CDR3 length is 10 residues. As DNA, the CDR3 is TGTGCGGATGGAAACTATGGCTACACCTTC. Protein sequence: CADGNYGYTF.

In the case of this clonotype: Given a much more abundant clone one base away, this may be a read error. The gene calls are TRBV27 and TRBJ1-5, with unresolved D. The germline CDR1 and CDR2 sequences are MNHEY and SMNVEV (reference sequence). The CDR3 runs 12 residues. V was trimmed by 5 bases and J by 2 bases, leaving 4 bases between them. The CDR3 here is CASSAGNQPQHF. The CDR3 DNA follows: TGTGCCAGCAGTGCGGGCAATCAGCCCCAGCATTTT.

For the CDR3, the DNA is TGCGCCAGCAGCTTGGGGCCAGGGGGACATCAGCCCCAGCATTTT. It yields the protein CASSLGPGGHQPQHF. The rearrangement joins TRBV5-1 to TRBJ1-5; 7 bases match TRBD1. V lost 0 bases, J lost 5 bases, and 5 bases stayed unmatched. This CDR3 is 15 amino acids long. Looked up from germline, CDR1 is SGHRS and CDR2 is YFSETQ.

The chain joins TRBV29-1 to TRBJ2-1; TRBD2 aligns across 7 bases. From germline, CDR1 is SQVTM and CDR2 ANQGSEA. The CDR3 is 15 residues long. Trimming removed 1 base from V and 5 bases from J; junction bases left unmatched: 8. In nucleotides, the CDR3 is TGCAGCGTTGAAGGAGGACTAGGAACCAACAATGAGCAGTTCTTC. Protein: CSVEGGLGTNNEQFF.

V and J are TRBV4-1 and TRBJ2-7; possibly TRBD2 for D (7 bases). CDR1 and CDR2 (germline): MGHRA, YSYEKL. The CDR3 has 16 amino acids. The V end lost 1 base, the J end lost 7 bases, and 20 bases lay between the germline ends. The CDR3 protein is CASSQVKGEGLWEQYF. CDR3 DNA sequence: TGCGCCAGCAGCCAAGTCAAGGGGGAGGGCCTCTGGGAGCAGTACTTC.

This clonotype was seen only once. This chain uses TRBV10-3 with TRBJ2-3, with TRBD2 matching over 7 bases. The CDR3 is made up of 17 amino acids. With 6 bases clipped from V and 2 bases from J, the junction kept 14 bases outside the gene matches. In germline, CDR1 is ENHRY, CDR2 SYGVKD. The CDR3 sequence: CAISQTASGFNTDTQYF. The CDR3 region has the DNA TGTGCCATCAGCCAGACGGCTAGCGGCTTTAACACAGATACGCAGTATTTT.

The sample holds a few counts of this clonotype. The chain couples TRBV5-1 to TRBJ2-7, with D tentatively TRBD1 or TRBD2 (5 bases each). V lost 4 bases and J lost 2, with 25 bases in between. CDR3 size: 18 residues. The germline V gene encodes CDR1 SGHRS and CDR2 YFSETQ. CDR3 DNA: TGCGCCAGCAGCCAATACCCTGTAGTTCAGGGAGACACCTACGAGCAGTACTTC. It is translated as CASSQYPVVQGDTYEQYF.

The chain joins TRBV9 to TRBJ2-2, with 7 bases matching TRBD1. J lost 4 bases, V lost 6 bases, and 3 bases had no gene match. The CDR3 totals 13 residues. The germline gives CDR1 SGDLS, CDR2 YYNGEE. DNA for the CDR3: TGTGCCAGCACCCGACAGGGCACCGGGGAGCTGTTTTTT. Protein product: CASTRQGTGELFF.

The chain recombines TRBV5-1 with TRBJ2-7; D is uncertain. Germline V gene sequence: CDR1 SGHRS, CDR2 YFSETQ. The CDR3 runs 15 residues. Trimming removed 2 bases from V and 3 bases from J, with 15 bases in between. In nucleotides, the CDR3 is TGCGCCAGCAGCTTTTTTTTTGGCGGAAGCTACGAGCAGTACTTC. Its protein product is CASSFFFGGSYEQYF.

This chain connects TRBV11-2 to TRBJ2-1; a weak D match, TRBD1 (7 bases). The germline V and J ends were trimmed by 5 bases and 5 bases, with 19 bases remaining between them. CDR1 is SGHAT and CDR2 is FQNNGV in the germline V gene. The CDR3 has 16 amino acids. CDR3 protein: CASSPWRGRRDNEQFF. DNA of the CDR3: TGTGCCAGCAGCCCCTGGAGGGGGCGTAGGGACAATGAGCAGTTCTTC.

This clonotype was found a few times. This chain joins TRBV6-1 and TRBJ1-5; no firm D call. With 4 bases removed from V and 5 bases from J, the gap between germline ends came to 6 bases. From germline, CDR1 is MNHNS and CDR2 SASEGT. This CDR3 has 12 residues. CDR3 protein: CASSGIYQPQHF. CDR3 sequence (DNA): TGTGCCAGCAGTGGAATTTATCAGCCCCAGCATTTT.

This clonotype has only a few counts. The gene calls are TRBV5-1 and TRBJ2-6; TRBD2 matches at 7 bases. J gave up 0 bases and V 4 bases, and 10 bases lay outside the gene matches. Germline CDR1 SGHRS, CDR2 YFSETQ. This CDR3 has 18 amino acids. For the CDR3, the DNA is TGCGCCAGCAGCCAATCACTAGCGTTTACCTCTGGGGCCAACGTCCTGACTTTC. Amino acids: CASSQSLAFTSGANVLTF.

The table lists this clonotype with a count of one. The chain carries TRBV7-9 and TRBJ2-7; 8 bases align to TRBD2. The trim removed 5 bases at V and 3 bases at J, leaving 0 bases unmatched. This CDR3 contains 12 residues. CDR1 SEHNR and CDR2 FQNEAQ come from the germline V gene (reference sequence). The CDR3 sequence: CASSAGGYEQYF. Written as DNA, the CDR3 is TGTGCCAGCAGCGCGGGAGGCTACGAGCAGTACTTC. Using reference TRBV7-9 and TRBJ2-7 for the parts outside the CDR3, the full variable domain is DTGVSQNPRHKITKRGQNVTFRCDPISEHNRLYWYRQTLGQGPEFLTYFQNEAQLEKSRLLSDRFSAERPKGSFSTLEIQRTEQGDSAMYLCASSAGGYEQYFGPGTRLTVT.

The chain joins TRBV4-3 to TRBJ1-3; the D is unclear. V lost 5 bases to trimming and J lost 4 bases, with 9 bases between them. CDR1 and CDR2 from the germline V gene are LGHNA and YSLEER. This CDR3 contains 13 residues. As DNA, the CDR3 is TGCGCCAGCAGCTTTGGTTCCGGAAACACCATATATTTT. As protein: CASSFGSGNTIYF.

This clonotype was seen at least ten times. The V call is TRBV7-6, the J call TRBJ1-5, with D possibly being TRBD1 (6 bases). Trimming took off 1 base at V and 4 bases at J, with 11 bases between the two ends. CDR1 and CDR2 (germline): SGHVS, FNYEAQ. The CDR3 extends over 15 amino acids. CDR3 sequence reads: CASSLGGTWNQPQHF. The CDR3 DNA follows: TGTGCCAGCAGCTTAGGAGGGACATGGAATCAGCCCCAGCATTTT.

This clonotype appeared a few times. V and J are TRBV6-5 and TRBJ1-2, with D perhaps matching TRBD1 (6 bases). The CDR3 consists of 13 residues. Looked up from germline, CDR1 is MNHEY and CDR2 is SVGAGI. V lost 7 bases to trimming and J lost 8 bases, with 17 bases between them. The CDR3 here is CASKQGNLLGYTF. In DNA form, the CDR3 reads TGTGCCAGCAAACAGGGAAATTTATTGGGCTACACCTTC.

V gene TRBV20-1 combines with J gene TRBJ2-7, with 10 nucleotides matching TRBD1. This CDR3 has 15 residues. Trimming removed 3 bases from V and 2 bases from J; junction bases left unmatched: 7. Germline V gene sequence: CDR1 DFQATT, CDR2 SNEGSKA (reference sequence). As DNA, the CDR3 is TGCAGTGCTAGTGATATGGACAGGGGGACCTACGAGCAGTACTTC. It translates to CSASDMDRGTYEQYF.

This sequence joins TRBV12-3 or TRBV12-4 and TRBJ2-2; D is unclear. Deletions cut 4 bases from V and 0 bases from J, with 9 bases between. This CDR3 has 15 amino acids. CDR3 amino acids: CASSWLPANTGELFF. DNA for the CDR3: TGTGCCAGCAGTTGGTTGCCCGCGAACACCGGGGAGCTGTTTTTT.

This clonotype was seen a handful of times. The chain joins TRBV10-3 to TRBJ2-4, with a weak D call TRBD2 (5 bases). V gave up 6 bases and J gave up 7 bases, with 10 bases separating them. The CDR3 contains 12 residues. Germline CDR1 is ENHRY and CDR2 is SYGVKD. The CDR3: CAISPRGNIQYF. In DNA, the CDR3 is TGTGCCATCAGCCCCCGAGGGAACATTCAGTACTTC.

Concerning this clonotype itself: A read error may explain this, as a much larger clone is one base away. The chain has TRBV7-2 and TRBJ1-3; D is unclear. The germline gives CDR1 SGHTA, CDR2 FQGNSA. The CDR3 sequence is 14 residues long. Trimming removed 1 base from V and 2 bases from J, with 6 bases in between. This chain's CDR3 is CASSLGAAGNTIYF. The CDR3 DNA is TGTGCCAGCAGCTTAGGAGCGGCTGGAAACACCATATATTTT. Full variable domain (outside the CDR3, taken from reference TRBV7-2 and TRBJ1-3): GAGVSQSPSNKVTEKGKDVELRCDPISGHTALYWYRQSLGQGLEFLIYFQGNSAPDKSGLPSDRFSAERTGGSVSTLTIQRTQQEDSAVYLCASSLGAAGNTIYFGEGSWLTVV.

V is TRBV6-5 and J is TRBJ2-3; D is unclear. Per the germline V gene, CDR1 is MNHEY and CDR2 is SVGAGI. The CDR3 totals 13 residues. The V end lost 2 bases, the J end lost 6 bases, and 9 bases lay between the germline ends. DNA for the CDR3: TGTGCCAGCAGTTACCAGGCGACTGATACGCAGTATTTT. Its translation is CASSYQATDTQYF.

The chain joins TRBV18 to TRBJ2-7; 8 bases are a match to TRBD1. Germline CDR1 reads KGHSH; CDR2 reads LQKENI. Trimming at V came to 2 bases and at J to 2 bases, leaving 8 bases not matched to a gene. The CDR3 consists of 16 residues. CDR3 DNA: TGTGCCAGCTCACCAAAATCCGGGACAGGCGCCTACGAGCAGTACTTC. Protein product: CASSPKSGTGAYEQYF.

This rearrangement joins TRBV4-1 to TRBJ2-1; TRBD2 matches 10 bases. This CDR3 contains 18 residues. Trimming at V came to 1 base and at J to 8 bases, leaving 14 bases not matched to a gene. Germline loops: CDR1 MGHRA, CDR2 YSYEKL. The CDR3, as DNA: TGCGCCAGCAGCCAAGCGCAGACTGGTGCTAGCGGGAGAGATGAGCAGTTCTTC. This codes for CASSQAQTGASGRDEQFF.

This clonotype was counted only a few times. CDR3 amino acids: CASSPLGQQETQYF. Written as DNA, the CDR3 is TGTGCCAGCAGCCCGTTGGGACAGCAAGAGACCCAGTACTTC. The rearrangement uses TRBV14 and TRBJ2-5; TRBD1 matches 7 bases. Germline V CDR1 and CDR2: SGHDN, FVKESK. There are 14 residues in the CDR3. V was pared by 4 bases and J by 2 bases, with 4 bases of the junction left unmatched. Drawing the rest from reference TRBV14 and TRBJ2-5, the complete variable domain is EAGVTQFPSHSVIEKGQTVTLRCDPISGHDNLYWYRRVMGKEIKFLLHFVKESKQDESGMPNNRFLAERTGGTYSTLKVQPAELEDSGVYFCASSPLGQQETQYFGPGTRLLVL.

This chain uses TRBV28 with TRBJ2-7, with D possibly being TRBD1 (5 bases). CDR1 MDHEN and CDR2 SYDVKM come from the germline V gene. This CDR3 comprises 12 residues. Trimming took off 4 bases at V and 5 bases at J, with 9 bases between the two ends. CDR3 DNA sequence: TGTGCCAGCAGTTGGACAAACAACGAGCAGTACTTC. Its translation is CASSWTNNEQYF.